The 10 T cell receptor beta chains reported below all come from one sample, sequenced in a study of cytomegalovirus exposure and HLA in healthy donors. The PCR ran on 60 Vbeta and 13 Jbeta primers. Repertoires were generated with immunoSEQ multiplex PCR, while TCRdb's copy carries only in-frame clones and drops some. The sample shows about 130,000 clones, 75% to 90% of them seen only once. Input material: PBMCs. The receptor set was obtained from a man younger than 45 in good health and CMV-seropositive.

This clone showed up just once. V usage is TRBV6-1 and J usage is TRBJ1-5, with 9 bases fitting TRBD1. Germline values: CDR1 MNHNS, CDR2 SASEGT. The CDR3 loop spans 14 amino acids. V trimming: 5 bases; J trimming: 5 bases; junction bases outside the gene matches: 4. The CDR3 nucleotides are TGTGCCAGCAGTTTGGGGACAGGGCATCAGCCCCAGCATTTT. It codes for CASSLGTGHQPQHF.

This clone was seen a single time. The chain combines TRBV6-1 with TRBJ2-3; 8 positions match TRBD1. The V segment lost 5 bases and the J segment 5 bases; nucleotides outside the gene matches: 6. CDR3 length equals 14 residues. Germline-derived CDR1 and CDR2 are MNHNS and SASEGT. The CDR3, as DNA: TGTGCCAGCAGTAAGGACAGGGTTGAAGATACGCAGTATTTT. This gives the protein CASSKDRVEDTQYF.

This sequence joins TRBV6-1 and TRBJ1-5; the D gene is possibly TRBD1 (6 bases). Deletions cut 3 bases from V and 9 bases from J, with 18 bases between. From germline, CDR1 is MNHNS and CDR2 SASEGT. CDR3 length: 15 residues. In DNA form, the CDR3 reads TGTGCCAGCAGTGAGGGCCAGGGGCCGTATTGGCCCCAGCATTTT. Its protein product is CASSEGQGPYWPQHF.

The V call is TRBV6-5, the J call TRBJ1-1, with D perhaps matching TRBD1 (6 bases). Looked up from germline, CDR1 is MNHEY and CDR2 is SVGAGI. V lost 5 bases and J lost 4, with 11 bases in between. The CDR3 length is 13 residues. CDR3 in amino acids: CASSVTGSTEAFF. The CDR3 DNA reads TGTGCCAGCAGTGTTACAGGGAGCACTGAAGCTTTCTTT.

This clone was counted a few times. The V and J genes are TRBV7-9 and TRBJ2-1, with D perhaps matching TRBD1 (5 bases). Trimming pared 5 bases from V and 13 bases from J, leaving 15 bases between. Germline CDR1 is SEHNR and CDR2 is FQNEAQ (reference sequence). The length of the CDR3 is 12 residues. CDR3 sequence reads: CASSPIRGYQFF. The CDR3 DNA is TGTGCCAGCAGCCCAATTAGGGGCTACCAGTTCTTC.

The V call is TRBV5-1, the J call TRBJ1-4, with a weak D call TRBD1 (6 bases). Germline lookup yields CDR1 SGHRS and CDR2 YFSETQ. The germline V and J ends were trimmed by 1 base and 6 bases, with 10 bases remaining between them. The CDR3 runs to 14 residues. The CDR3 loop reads CASSLTGFDEKLFF. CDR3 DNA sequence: TGCGCCAGCAGCTTGACAGGGTTTGATGAAAAACTGTTTTTT.

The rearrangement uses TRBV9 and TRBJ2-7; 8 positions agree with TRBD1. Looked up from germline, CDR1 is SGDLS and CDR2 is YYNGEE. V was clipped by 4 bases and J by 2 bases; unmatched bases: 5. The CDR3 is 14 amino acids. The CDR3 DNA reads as TGTGCCAGCAGCCCCCGGACAGGGCCCTACGAGCAGTACTTC. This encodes CASSPRTGPYEQYF.

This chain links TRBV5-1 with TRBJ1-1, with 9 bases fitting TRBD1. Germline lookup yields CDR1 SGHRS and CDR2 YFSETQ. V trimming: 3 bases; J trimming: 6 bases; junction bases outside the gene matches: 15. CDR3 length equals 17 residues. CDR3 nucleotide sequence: TGCGCCAGCAGCTCCGGACAGGGGAAGAATTGGAGCCCTGAAGCTTTCTTT. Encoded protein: CASSSGQGKNWSPEAFF.

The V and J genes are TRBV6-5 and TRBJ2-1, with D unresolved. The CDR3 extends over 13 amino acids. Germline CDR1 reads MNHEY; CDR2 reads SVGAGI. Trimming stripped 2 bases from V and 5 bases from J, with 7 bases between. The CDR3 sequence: CASSYDKHNEQFF. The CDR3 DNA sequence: TGTGCCAGCAGTTACGACAAGCACAATGAGCAGTTCTTC.

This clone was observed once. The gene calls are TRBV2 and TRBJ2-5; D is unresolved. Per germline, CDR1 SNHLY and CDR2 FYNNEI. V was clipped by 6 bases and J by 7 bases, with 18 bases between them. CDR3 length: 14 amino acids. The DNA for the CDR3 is TGTGCCAGCAGACCCGATGGTGGTCGCGGGACCCAGTACTTC. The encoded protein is CASRPDGGRGTQYF.